This TCR beta chain was sequenced in a study of identical twins' blood T cells. The length of the CDR3 is 16 residues. The germline gives CDR1 MNHEY, CDR2 SMNVEV (reference sequence). The table lists this clonotype with a few counts. One junction end disagrees with the germline gene, perhaps due to a read error. TCRdb independently ran MiXCR on the 5' RACE reads; one entry per CDR3 protein. The sample includes roughly 340,000 distinct CDR3 sequences, over 25% of them seen just once. The clonotype originates from a woman aged 18-50 years in good health. The V call is TRBV27, the J call TRBJ1-6; D is undetermined. The specimen sequenced was PBMCs. CDR3 protein: CASSLSKFSLNSPPHF. The CDR3 DNA reads as TGTGCCAGCAGTTTATCGAAGTTCTCTTTGAATTCACCCCCCCACTTT.